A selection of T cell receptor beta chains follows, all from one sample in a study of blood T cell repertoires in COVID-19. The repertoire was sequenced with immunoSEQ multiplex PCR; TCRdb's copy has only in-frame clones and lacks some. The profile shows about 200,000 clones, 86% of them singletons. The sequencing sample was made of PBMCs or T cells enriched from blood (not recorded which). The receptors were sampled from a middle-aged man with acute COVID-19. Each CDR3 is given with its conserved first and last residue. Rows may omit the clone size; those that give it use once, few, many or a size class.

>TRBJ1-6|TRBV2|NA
CASRTRDTYSPLHF
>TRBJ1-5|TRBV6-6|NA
CASTSSSNQPQHF
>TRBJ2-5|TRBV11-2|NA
CASSLILASKTQYF
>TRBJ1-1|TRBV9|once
CASSQRQHTEAFF
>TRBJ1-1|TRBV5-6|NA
CASSFRTGNTEAFF
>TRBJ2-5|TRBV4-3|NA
CASSQETGKQETQYF
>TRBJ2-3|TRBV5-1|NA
CASSPGTSTDTQYF
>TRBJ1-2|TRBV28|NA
CASTQGGANYGYTF
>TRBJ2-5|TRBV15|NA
CATSLAGGRATGETQYF
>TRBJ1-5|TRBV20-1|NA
CSASSTGGKPQHF
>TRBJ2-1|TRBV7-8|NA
CASSLQGSYNEQFF
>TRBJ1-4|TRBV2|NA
CASSGDRGKLFF
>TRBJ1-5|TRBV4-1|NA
CASSQVTDQPQHF
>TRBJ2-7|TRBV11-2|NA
CASSPTIYEQYF
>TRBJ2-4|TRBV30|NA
CAWSPGTPSENIQYF
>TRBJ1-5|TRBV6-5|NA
CASSHSGEPQHF
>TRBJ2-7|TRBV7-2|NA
CASRAYSDSYEQYF
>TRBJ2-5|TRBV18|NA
CASSPNPGTRKETQYF
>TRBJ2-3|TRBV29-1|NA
CSVDPGFTDTQYF
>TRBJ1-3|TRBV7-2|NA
CASSFISAGNTIYF
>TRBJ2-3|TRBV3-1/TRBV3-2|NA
CASSPMLAASTDTQYF
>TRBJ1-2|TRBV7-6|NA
CASSPSATPRRDYGYTF